This T cell receptor (beta chain) was sequenced in a study of CD8 T cells in Susac syndrome. Study-wide results and caveats: It was acknowledged in the study that the number of individuals who were included in its TCR sequencing and HLA analysis was relatively small.

Random hexamers primed reverse transcription of about 0.45 to 1 ug RNA. With immunoSEQ multiplex PCR, TCR beta CDR3 was amplified across 54 Vbeta and 13 Jbeta. TCRdb ran MiXCR on the immunoSEQ multiplex PCR reads and lists one entry per CDR3 protein. The sample holds some 120,000 distinct CDR3 sequences, 94% seen once. Sequencing of TCR beta was performed on blood CD8+ and CD4+ T cells. It was negative isolation that provided the CD8+ and CD4+ T cells, whereas TEMRA cells were enriched by FACS. V lost 2 bases to trimming and J lost 6 bases, with 4 bases between them. The germline V gene encodes CDR1 MNHEY and CDR2 SVGEGT. This CDR3 has 11 residues. This clonotype was counted between two and nine times. What it binds is not known.

The sample was CD4+ T cells from PBMCs. This chain uses TRBV6-2 or TRBV6-3 with TRBJ1-2; D is uncertain. The sequence was obtained from a human donor in good health. CDR3 region: CASSYQDGYTF. CDR3 bases: TGTGCCAGCAGTTACCAGGATGGCTACACCTTC.